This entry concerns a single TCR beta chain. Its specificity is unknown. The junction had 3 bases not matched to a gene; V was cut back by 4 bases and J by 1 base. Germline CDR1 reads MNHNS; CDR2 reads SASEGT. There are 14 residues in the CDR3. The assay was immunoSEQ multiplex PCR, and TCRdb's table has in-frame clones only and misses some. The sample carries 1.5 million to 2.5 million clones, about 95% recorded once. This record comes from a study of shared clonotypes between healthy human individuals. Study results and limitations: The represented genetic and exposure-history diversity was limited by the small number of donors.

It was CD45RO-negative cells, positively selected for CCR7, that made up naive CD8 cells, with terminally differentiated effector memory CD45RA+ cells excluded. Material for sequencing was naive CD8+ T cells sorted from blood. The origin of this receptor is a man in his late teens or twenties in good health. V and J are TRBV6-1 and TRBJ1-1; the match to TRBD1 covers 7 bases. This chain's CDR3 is CASSVTGWNTEAFF. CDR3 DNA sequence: TGTGCCAGCAGTGTGACAGGGTGGAACACTGAAGCTTTCTTT.